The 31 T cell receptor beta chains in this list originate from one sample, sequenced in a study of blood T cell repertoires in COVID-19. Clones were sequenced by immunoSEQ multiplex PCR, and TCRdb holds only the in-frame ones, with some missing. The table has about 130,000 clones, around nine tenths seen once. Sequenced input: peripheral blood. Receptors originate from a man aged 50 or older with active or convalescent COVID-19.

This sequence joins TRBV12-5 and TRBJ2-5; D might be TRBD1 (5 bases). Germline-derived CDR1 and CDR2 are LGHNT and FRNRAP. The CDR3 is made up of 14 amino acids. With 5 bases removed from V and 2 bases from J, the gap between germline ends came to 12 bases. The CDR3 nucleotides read TGTGCTAGTGGTGGCCTAACAGGTCAAGAGACCCAGTACTTC. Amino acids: CASGGLTGQETQYF.

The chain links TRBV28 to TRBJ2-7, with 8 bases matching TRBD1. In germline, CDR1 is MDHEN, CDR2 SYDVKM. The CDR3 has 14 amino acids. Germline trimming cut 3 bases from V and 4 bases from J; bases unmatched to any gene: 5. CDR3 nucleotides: TGTGCCAGCAGTTTTTCAGGGGGCGAGTACGAGCAGTACTTC. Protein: CASSFSGGEYEQYF.

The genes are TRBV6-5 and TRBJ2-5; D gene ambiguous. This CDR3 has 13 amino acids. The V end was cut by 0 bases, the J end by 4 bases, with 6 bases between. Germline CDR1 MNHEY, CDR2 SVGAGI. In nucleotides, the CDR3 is TGTGCCAGCAGTTACTCGGCGGTAGAGACCCAGTACTTC. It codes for CASSYSAVETQYF.

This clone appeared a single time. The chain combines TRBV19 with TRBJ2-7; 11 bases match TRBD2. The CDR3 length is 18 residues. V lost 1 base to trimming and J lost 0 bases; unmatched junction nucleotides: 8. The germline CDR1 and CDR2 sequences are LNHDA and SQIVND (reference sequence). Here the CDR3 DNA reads TGTGCCAGTAGTATAGCGCGCGGGACTAGCGGCTTCTCCTACGAGCAGTACTTC. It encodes CASSIARGTSGFSYEQYF.

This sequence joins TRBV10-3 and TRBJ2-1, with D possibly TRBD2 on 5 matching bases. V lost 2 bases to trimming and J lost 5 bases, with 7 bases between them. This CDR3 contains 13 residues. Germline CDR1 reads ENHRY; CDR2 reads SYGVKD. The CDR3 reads CAISEGGHNEQFF. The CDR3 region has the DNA TGTGCCATCAGTGAGGGAGGACACAATGAGCAGTTCTTC.

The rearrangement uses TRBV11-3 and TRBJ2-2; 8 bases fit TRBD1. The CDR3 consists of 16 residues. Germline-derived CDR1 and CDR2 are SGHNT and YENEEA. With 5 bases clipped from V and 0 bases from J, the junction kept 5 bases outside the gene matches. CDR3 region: CASSKGQVTNTGELFF. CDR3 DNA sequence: TGTGCCAGCAGCAAGGGACAGGTGACGAACACCGGGGAGCTGTTTTTT.

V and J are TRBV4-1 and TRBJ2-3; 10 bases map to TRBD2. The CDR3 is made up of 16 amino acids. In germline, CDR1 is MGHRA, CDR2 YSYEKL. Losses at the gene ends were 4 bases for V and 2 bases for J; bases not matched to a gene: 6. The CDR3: CASSRRTSGSTDTQYF. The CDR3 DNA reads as TGCGCCAGCAGCCGACGGACTAGCGGTTCCACAGATACGCAGTATTTT.

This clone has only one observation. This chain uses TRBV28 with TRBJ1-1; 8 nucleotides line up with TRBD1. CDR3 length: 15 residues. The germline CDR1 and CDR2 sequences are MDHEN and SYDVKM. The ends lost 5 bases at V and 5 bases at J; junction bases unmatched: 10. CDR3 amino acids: CASSPTRTGKTEAFF. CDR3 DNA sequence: TGTGCCAGCAGTCCAACCCGGACAGGGAAAACTGAAGCTTTCTTT.

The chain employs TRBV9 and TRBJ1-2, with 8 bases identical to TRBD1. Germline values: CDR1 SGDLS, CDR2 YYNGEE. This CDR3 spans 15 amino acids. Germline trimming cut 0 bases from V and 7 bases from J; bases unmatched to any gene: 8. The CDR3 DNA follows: TGTGCCAGCAGCGTAGCCGACACAGGGGGGAGTGGCTACACCTTC. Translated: CASSVADTGGSGYTF.

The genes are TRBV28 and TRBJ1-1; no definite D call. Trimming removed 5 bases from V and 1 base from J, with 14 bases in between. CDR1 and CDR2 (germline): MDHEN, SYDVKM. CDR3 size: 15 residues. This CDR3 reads CASSPTNGGNTEAFF. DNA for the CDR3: TGTGCCAGCAGTCCAACCAACGGCGGGAACACTGAAGCTTTCTTT.

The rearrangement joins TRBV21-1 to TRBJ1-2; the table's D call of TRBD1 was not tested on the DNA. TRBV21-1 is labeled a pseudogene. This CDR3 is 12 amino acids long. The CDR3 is CASSKLGRGYTF. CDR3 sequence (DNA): TGTGCCAGCAGCAAATTGGGGCGTGGCTACACCTTC.

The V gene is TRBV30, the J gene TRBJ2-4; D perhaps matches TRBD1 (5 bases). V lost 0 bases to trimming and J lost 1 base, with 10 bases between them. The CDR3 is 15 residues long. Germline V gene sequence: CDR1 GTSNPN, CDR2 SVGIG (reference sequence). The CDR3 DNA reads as TGTGCCTGGAGTGTAGCAGGGCTGGCCAAAAACATTCAGTACTTC. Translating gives CAWSVAGLAKNIQYF.

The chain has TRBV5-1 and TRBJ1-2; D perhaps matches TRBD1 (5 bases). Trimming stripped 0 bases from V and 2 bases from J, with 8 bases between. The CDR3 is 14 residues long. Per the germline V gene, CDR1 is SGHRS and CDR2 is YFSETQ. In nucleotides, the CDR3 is TGCGCCAGCAGCTTGGGCGGGGGGAACTATGGCTACACCTTC. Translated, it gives CASSLGGGNYGYTF. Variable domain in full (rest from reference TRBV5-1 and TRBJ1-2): KAGVTQTPRYLIKTRGQQVTLSCSPISGHRSVSWYQQTPGQGLQFLFEYFSETQRNKGNFPGRFSGRQFSNSRSEMNVSTLELGDSALYLCASSLGGGNYGYTFGSGTRLTVV.

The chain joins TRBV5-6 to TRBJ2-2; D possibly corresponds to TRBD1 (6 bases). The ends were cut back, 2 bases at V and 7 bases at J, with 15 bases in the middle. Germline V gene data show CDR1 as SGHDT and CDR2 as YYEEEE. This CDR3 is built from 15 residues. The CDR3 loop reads CASSLGSGVLGELFF. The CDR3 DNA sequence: TGTGCCAGCAGCTTAGGGTCAGGGGTTCTCGGGGAGCTGTTTTTT.

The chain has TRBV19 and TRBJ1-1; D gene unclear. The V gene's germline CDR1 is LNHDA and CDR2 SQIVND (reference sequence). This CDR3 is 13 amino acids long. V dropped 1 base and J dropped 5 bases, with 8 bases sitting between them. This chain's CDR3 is CASSIGAFTEAFF. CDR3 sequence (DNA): TGTGCCAGTAGTATAGGGGCATTTACTGAAGCTTTCTTT.

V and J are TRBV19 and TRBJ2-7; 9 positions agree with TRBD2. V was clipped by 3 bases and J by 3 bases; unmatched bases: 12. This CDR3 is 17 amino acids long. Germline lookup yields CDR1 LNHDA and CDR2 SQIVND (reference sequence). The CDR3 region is CASSIRSGGSTHYEQYF. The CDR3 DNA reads TGTGCCAGTAGTATCAGGAGCGGGGGGTCAACTCACTACGAGCAGTACTTC.

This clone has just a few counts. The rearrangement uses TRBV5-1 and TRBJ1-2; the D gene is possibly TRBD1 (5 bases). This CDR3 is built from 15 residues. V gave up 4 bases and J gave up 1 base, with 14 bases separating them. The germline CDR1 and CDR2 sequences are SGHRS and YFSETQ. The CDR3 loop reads CASSDRERGNYGYTF. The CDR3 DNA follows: TGCGCCAGCAGCGATCGGGAGAGGGGTAACTATGGCTACACCTTC.

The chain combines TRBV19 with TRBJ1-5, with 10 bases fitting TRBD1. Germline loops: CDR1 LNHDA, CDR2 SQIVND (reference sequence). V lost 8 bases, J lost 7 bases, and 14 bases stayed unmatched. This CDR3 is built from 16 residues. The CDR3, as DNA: TGTGCCAGTCATAAGGCCGGGACAGGGGCTTTCCAGCCCCAGCATTTT. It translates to CASHKAGTGAFQPQHF.

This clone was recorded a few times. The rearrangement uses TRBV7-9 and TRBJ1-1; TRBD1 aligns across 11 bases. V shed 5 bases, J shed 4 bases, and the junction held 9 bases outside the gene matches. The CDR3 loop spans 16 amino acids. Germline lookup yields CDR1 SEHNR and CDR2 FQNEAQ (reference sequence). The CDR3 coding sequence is TGTGCCAGCAGCGTAAGGGACAGGGGGGCCGGCACTGAAGCTTTCTTT. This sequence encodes CASSVRDRGAGTEAFF. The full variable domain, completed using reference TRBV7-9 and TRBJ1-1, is DTGVSQNPRHKITKRGQNVTFRCDPISEHNRLYWYRQTLGQGPEFLTYFQNEAQLEKSRLLSDRFSAERPKGSFSTLEIQRTEQGDSAMYLCASSVRDRGAGTEAFFGQGTRLTVV.

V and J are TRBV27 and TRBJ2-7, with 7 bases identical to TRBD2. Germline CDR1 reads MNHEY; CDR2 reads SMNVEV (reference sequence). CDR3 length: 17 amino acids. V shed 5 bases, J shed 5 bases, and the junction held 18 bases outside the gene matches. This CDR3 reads CASSLQRLAALSDEQYF. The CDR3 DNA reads TGTGCCAGCAGTCTACAGCGGCTAGCGGCCCTCTCGGACGAGCAGTACTTC.

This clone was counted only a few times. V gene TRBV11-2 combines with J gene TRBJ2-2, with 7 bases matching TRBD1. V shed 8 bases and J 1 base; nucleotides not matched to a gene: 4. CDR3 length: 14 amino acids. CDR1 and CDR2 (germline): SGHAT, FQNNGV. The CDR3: CASHRTGNTGELFF. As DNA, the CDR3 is TGTGCCAGCCATCGGACAGGGAACACCGGGGAGCTGTTTTTT. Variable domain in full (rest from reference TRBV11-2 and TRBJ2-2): EAGVAQSPRYKIIEKRQSVAFWCNPISGHATLYWYQQILGQGPKLLIQFQNNGVVDDSQLPKDRFSAERLKGVDSTLKIQPAKLEDSAVYLCASHRTGNTGELFFGEGSRLTVL.

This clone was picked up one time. The CDR3 DNA follows: TGTGCCACCAGTGACCGGGACAGGGGGCCCCGAGAGACCCAGTACTTC. Translating it yields CATSDRDRGPRETQYF. The chain has TRBV24-1 and TRBJ2-5; 12 positions match TRBD1. Germline-derived CDR1 and CDR2 are KGHDR and SFDVKD. The CDR3 spans 16 residues. With V trimmed by 4 bases and J by 4 bases, 6 bases remained unmatched.

The CDR3, as DNA: TGTGCCAGCAGCCGCATAGGGGGGGTCAAAGAGACCCAGTACTTC. Amino acid sequence: CASSRIGGVKETQYF. This rearrangement joins TRBV7-6 to TRBJ2-5; tentatively, D is TRBD2 (7 bases). The CDR3 contains 15 residues. Between the trimmed V and J ends, which lost 5 bases and 3 bases, there was a span of 16 bases. Germline lookup yields CDR1 SGHVS and CDR2 FNYEAQ.

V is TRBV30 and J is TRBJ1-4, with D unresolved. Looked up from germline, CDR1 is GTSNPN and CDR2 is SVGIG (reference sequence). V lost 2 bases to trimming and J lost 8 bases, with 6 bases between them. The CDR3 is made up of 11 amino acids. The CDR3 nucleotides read TGTGCCTGGAGTATGCGGGAAAAACTGTTTTTT. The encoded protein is CAWSMREKLFF. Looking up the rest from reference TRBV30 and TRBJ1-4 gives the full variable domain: SQTIHQWPATLVQPVGSPLSLECTVEGTSNPNLYWYRQAAGRGLQLLFYSVGIGQISSEVPQNLSASRPQDRQFILSSKKLLLSDSGFYLCAWSMREKLFFGSGTQLSVL.

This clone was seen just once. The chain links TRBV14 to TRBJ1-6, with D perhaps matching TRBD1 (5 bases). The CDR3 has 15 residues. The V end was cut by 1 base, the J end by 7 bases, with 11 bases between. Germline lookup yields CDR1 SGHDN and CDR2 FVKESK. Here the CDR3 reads CASSQAQGNNSPLHF. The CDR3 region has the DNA TGTGCCAGCAGCCAAGCTCAGGGAAACAATTCACCCCTCCACTTT.

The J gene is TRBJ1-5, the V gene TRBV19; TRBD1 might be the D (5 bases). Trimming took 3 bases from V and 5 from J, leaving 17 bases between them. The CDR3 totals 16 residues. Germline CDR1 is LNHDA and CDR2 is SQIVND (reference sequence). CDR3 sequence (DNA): TGTGCCAGTAGTATGTTAGGGCAGGGTAATCATCAGCCCCAGCATTTT. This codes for CASSMLGQGNHQPQHF.

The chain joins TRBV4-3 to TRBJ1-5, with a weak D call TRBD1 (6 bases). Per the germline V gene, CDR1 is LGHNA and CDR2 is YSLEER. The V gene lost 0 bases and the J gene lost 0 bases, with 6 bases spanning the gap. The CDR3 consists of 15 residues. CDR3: CASSQEQGSNQPQHF. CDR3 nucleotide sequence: TGCGCCAGCAGCCAAGAACAGGGTAGCAATCAGCCCCAGCATTTT.

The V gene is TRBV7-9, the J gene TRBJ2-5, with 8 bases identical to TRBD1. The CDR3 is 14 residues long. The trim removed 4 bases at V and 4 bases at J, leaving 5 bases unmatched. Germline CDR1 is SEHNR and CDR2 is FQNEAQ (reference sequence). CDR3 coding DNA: TGTGCCAGCAGCTCCCGGACAGGGCCAGAGACCCAGTACTTC. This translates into CASSSRTGPETQYF. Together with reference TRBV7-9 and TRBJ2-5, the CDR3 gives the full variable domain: DTGVSQNPRHKITKRGQNVTFRCDPISEHNRLYWYRQTLGQGPEFLTYFQNEAQLEKSRLLSDRFSAERPKGSFSTLEIQRTEQGDSAMYLCASSSRTGPETQYFGPGTRLLVL.

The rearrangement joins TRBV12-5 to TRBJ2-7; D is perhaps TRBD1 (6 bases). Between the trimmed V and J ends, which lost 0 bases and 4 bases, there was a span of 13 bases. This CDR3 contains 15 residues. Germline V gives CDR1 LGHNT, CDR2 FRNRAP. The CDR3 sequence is CASGLVQGHPYEQYF. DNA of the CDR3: TGTGCTAGTGGTTTGGTACAGGGACACCCTTACGAGCAGTACTTC. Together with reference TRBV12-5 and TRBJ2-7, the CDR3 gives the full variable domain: DARVTQTPRHKVTEMGQEVTMRCQPILGHNTVFWYRQTMMQGLELLAYFRNRAPLDDSGMPKDRFSAEMPDATLATLKIQPSEPRDSAVYFCASGLVQGHPYEQYFGPGTRLTVT.

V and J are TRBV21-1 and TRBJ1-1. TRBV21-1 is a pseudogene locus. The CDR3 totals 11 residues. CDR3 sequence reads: CASRGRRGAFF. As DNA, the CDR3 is TGTGCCAGCAGGGGAAGACGGGGGGCTTTCTTT.

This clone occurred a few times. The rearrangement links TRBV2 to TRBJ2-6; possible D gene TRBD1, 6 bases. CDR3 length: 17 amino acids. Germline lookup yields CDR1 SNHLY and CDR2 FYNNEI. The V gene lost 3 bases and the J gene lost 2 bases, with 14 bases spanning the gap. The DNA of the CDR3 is TGTGCCAGCAGTGAGGACATTTCAGGGGCTGGGGCCAACGTCCTGACTTTC. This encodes CASSEDISGAGANVLTF.